The subject of this entry is one TCR beta chain. This entry comes from a study of blood T cell repertoires in COVID-19. At the level of the study: The United States, Italy and Spain provided the acute and convalescent COVID-19 samples. The cDNA or gDNA used as material had been derived from T cells, B-cell-depleted T cells, or PBMCs.

Per the authors' pipeline: Estimation of nucleated cell counts was performed using reference gene primer amplification. Only in-frame clones appear in the TCRdb table, and some are missing; sequencing was by immunoSEQ multiplex PCR. That table supplies the V and J calls and clone size; D and trimming were determined from the DNA. The sample shows about 110,000 clones, 80% of them seen only once. The V segment lost 6 bases and the J segment 3 bases; nucleotides outside the gene matches: 6. Germline V gene sequence: CDR1 SEHNR, CDR2 FQNEAQ (reference sequence). The CDR3 contains 14 residues. The clonotype originates from a human donor in a cohort sampled during active or convalescent COVID-19. Sequences were obtained from peripheral blood. The rearrangement links TRBV7-9 to TRBJ2-7; 9 positions agree with TRBD2. CDR3 protein: CASSSGTSFYEQYF. The CDR3 DNA follows: TGTGCCAGCAGTTCCGGGACTAGCTTCTACGAGCAGTACTTC.